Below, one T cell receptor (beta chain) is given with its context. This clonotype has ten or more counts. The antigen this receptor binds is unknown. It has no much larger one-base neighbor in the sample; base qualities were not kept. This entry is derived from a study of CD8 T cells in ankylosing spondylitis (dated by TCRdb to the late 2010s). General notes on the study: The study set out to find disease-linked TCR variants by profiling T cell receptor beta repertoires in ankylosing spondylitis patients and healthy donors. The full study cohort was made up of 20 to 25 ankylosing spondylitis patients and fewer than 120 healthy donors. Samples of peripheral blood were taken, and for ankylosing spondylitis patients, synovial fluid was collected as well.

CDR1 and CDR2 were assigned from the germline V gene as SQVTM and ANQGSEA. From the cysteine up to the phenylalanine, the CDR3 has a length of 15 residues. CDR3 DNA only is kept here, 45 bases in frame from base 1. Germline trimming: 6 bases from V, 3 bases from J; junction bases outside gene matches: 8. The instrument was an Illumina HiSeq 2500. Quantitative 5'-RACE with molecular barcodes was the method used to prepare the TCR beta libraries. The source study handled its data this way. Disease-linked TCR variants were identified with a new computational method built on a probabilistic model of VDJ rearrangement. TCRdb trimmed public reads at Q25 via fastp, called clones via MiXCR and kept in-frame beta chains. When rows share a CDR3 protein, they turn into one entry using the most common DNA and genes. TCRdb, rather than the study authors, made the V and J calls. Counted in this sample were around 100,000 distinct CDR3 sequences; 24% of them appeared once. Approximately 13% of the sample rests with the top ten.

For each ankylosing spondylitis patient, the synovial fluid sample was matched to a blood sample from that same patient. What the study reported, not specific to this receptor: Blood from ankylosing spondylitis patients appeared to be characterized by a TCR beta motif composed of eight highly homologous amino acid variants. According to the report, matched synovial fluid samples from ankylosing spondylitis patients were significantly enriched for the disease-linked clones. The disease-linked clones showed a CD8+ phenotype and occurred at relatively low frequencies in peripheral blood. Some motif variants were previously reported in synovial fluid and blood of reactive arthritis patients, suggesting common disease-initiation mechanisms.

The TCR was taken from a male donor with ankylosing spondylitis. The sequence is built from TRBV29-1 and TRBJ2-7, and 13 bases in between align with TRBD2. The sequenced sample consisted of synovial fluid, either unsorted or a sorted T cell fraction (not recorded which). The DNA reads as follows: TGCAGCGTGGTCCCGGGACTAGCGGGGAACTACGAGCAGTACTTC. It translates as CSVVPGLAGNYEQYF.